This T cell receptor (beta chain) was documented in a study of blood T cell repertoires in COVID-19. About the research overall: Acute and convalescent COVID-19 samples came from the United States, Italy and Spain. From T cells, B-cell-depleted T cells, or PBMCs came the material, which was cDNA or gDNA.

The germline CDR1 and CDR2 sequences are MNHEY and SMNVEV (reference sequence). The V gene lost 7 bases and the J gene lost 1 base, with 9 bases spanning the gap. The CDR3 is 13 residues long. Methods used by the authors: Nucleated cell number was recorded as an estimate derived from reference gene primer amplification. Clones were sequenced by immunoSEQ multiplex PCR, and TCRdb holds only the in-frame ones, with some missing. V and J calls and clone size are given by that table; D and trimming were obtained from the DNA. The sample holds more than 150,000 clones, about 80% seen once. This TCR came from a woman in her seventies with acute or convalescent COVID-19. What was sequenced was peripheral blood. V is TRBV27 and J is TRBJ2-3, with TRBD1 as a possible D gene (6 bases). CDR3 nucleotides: TGTGCCAGCAACGAGGGGGGCACAGATACGCAGTATTTT. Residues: CASNEGGTDTQYF.